The 18 T cell receptor beta chains reported below all come from one sample, sequenced in a study of cytomegalovirus exposure and HLA in healthy donors. This PCR relied on a set of 60 Vbeta primers and 13 Jbeta primers. Measured with immunoSEQ multiplex PCR; TCRdb has only the in-frame clones, and not every one. The sample records 160,000 or so clones, roughly four fifths being singletons. The specimen sequenced was PBMCs. The receptor set was obtained from a woman aged 50 to 60 in good health and CMV-seronegative.

The gene calls are TRBV10-2 and TRBJ1-1; D unresolved. In germline, CDR1 is WSHSY, CDR2 SAAADI. The CDR3 totals 11 residues. With 5 bases removed from V and 8 bases from J, the gap between germline ends came to 9 bases. CDR3 region: CASSNTEEAFF. CDR3 in DNA: TGCGCCAGCAGTAACACAGAGGAAGCTTTCTTT.

The chain is built from TRBV11-2 and TRBJ1-6, with D perhaps TRBD1 (5 bases). The length of the CDR3 is 14 residues. The V and J ends lost 5 bases and 10 bases respectively, with 15 bases between them. CDR1 SGHAT and CDR2 FQNNGV come from the germline V gene. The CDR3 loop is CASSNRDGGSPLHF. CDR3 in DNA: TGTGCCAGCAGCAACCGGGACGGGGGATCACCCCTCCACTTT.

The chain carries TRBV9 and TRBJ2-1; 9 nucleotides agree with TRBD2. The CDR3 runs to 15 residues. V lost 0 bases to trimming and J lost 7 bases; unmatched junction nucleotides: 5. The germline gives CDR1 SGDLS, CDR2 YYNGEE. CDR3 sequence: CASSVEGLALNEQFF. CDR3 nucleotides: TGTGCCAGCAGCGTAGAGGGACTAGCTCTGAATGAGCAGTTCTTC.

This chain links TRBV7-9 with TRBJ1-1, with 9 bases fitting TRBD1. The J segment lost 7 bases and the V segment lost 5 bases, leaving 14 bases of the junction unmatched. In germline, CDR1 is SEHNR, CDR2 FQNEAQ (reference sequence). This CDR3 is 16 amino acids long. The CDR3 loop reads CASSPAGQGIRFEAFF. For the CDR3, the DNA is TGTGCCAGCAGCCCCGCGGGACAGGGTATTCGATTTGAAGCTTTCTTT.

The gene calls are TRBV7-2 and TRBJ1-4; TRBD1 is a possible D gene (6 bases). Germline assignment: CDR1 SGHTA and CDR2 FQGNSA. This CDR3 spans 15 amino acids. Trimming stripped 5 bases from V and 8 bases from J, with 18 bases between. The CDR3 is CASSHAGTLGEKLFF. CDR3 bases: TGTGCCAGCAGCCATGCCGGGACACTGGGAGAAAAACTGTTTTTT. Full variable domain (remainder filled in from reference TRBV7-2 and TRBJ1-4): GAGVSQSPSNKVTEKGKDVELRCDPISGHTALYWYRQSLGQGLEFLIYFQGNSAPDKSGLPSDRFSAERTGGSVSTLTIQRTQQEDSAVYLCASSHAGTLGEKLFFGSGTQLSVL.

The V and J genes are TRBV18 and TRBJ1-4, with D possibly TRBD1 on 5 matching bases. CDR3 length: 15 amino acids. Germline V lookup: CDR1 KGHSH, CDR2 LQKENI. The V end lost 3 bases, the J end lost 8 bases, and 16 bases lay between the germline ends. In DNA, the CDR3 is TGTGCCAGCTCACCGGCCGGGACTATGAACGAAAAACTGTTTTTT. Its translation: CASSPAGTMNEKLFF.

CDR3 residues: CASSAKTGLETQYF. CDR3 DNA sequence: TGTGCCAGCAGCGCAAAGACAGGTTTAGAGACCCAGTACTTC. The rearrangement joins TRBV9 to TRBJ2-5; possible D gene TRBD1, 6 bases. The CDR3 runs 14 residues. Germline loops: CDR1 SGDLS, CDR2 YYNGEE. The ends were cut back, 3 bases at V and 4 bases at J, with 13 bases in the middle.

The chain uses TRBV9 and TRBJ2-3; TRBD2 agrees at 7 bases. Germline V gene sequence: CDR1 SGDLS, CDR2 YYNGEE. This CDR3 is 15 amino acids long. After removal of 2 bases from V and 3 bases from J, the junction contained 6 bases not matched to a gene. The CDR3 sequence is CASSVSAGGTDTQYF. The DNA of the CDR3 is TGTGCCAGCAGCGTCAGTGCCGGGGGGACAGATACGCAGTATTTT.

In the case of this clone: Germline is not matched at one junction end, which may reflect a read error. This specimen includes other DNA sequences encoding the same CDR3. V is TRBV2 and J is TRBJ2-2; tentatively, D is TRBD1 (6 bases). CDR1 SNHLY and CDR2 FYNNEI come from the germline V gene. CDR3 length: 15 residues. The CDR3 bases are TGTGCCAGCAGTAAGGACGCCAGGGGCACCGGAGAGCTGTTTTTT. Its protein is CASSKDARGTGELFF.

The chain links TRBV7-6 to TRBJ2-5, with 7 nucleotides matching TRBD2. Trimming cost V 2 bases and J 2 bases; bases outside gene matches: 5. This CDR3 contains 15 residues. Per the germline V gene, CDR1 is SGHVS and CDR2 is FNYEAQ. The CDR3 sequence: CASSLFRLAQETQYF. The CDR3 DNA sequence: TGTGCCAGCAGCTTATTTCGACTAGCACAAGAGACCCAGTACTTC.

This chain joins TRBV5-1 and TRBJ2-7; 13 bases are shared with TRBD2. The CDR3 consists of 15 residues. The germline V gene encodes CDR1 SGHRS and CDR2 YFSETQ. The J segment lost 7 bases and the V segment lost 0 bases, leaving 4 bases of the junction unmatched. The CDR3 reads CASSLGTSGGREQYF. CDR3 nucleotides: TGCGCCAGCAGCTTGGGGACTAGCGGGGGCCGGGAGCAGTACTTC. Combining the CDR3 with reference TRBV5-1 and TRBJ2-7 gives the whole variable domain KAGVTQTPRYLIKTRGQQVTLSCSPISGHRSVSWYQQTPGQGLQFLFEYFSETQRNKGNFPGRFSGRQFSNSRSEMNVSTLELGDSALYLCASSLGTSGGREQYFGPGTRLTVT.

This CDR3 reads CASRVGGNEQFF. CDR3 coding DNA: TGTGCCAGTAGGGTTGGGGGGAATGAGCAGTTCTTC. The chain employs TRBV19 and TRBJ2-1; the D gene is possibly TRBD2 (6 bases). The CDR3 has 12 residues. V shed 6 bases and J shed 7 bases, with 10 bases lying between them. CDR1 and CDR2 (germline): LNHDA, SQIVND (reference sequence).

The chain uses TRBV11-2 and TRBJ2-1; a possible D gene is TRBD2 (5 bases). V was cut by 2 bases and J by 7 bases, with 12 bases left in between. This CDR3 is 14 amino acids long. Germline CDR1 reads SGHAT; CDR2 reads FQNNGV. CDR3 DNA sequence: TGTGCCAGCAGCTTATACGGGATTAGGAATGAGCAGTTCTTC. Amino acid sequence: CASSLYGIRNEQFF.

The chain uses TRBV29-1 and TRBJ2-7; maybe TRBD2 (6 bases). Germline V gives CDR1 SQVTM, CDR2 ANQGSEA. V was cut by 0 bases and J by 5 bases, with 11 bases left in between. CDR3 size: 13 residues. CDR3 in amino acids: CSVEDLGGNEQYF. The CDR3 region has the DNA TGCAGCGTTGAAGATCTAGGAGGGAACGAGCAGTACTTC.

CDR3 DNA sequence: TGCGCCAGCAGCCAGGGATCGGGAGGGGGTCCTGAAGCTTTCTTT. Amino acids: CASSQGSGGGPEAFF. This chain uses TRBV5-1 with TRBJ1-1; TRBD1 is a possible D gene (6 bases). The V end lost 4 bases, the J end lost 6 bases, and 19 bases lay between the germline ends. This CDR3 is built from 15 residues. CDR1 is SGHRS and CDR2 is YFSETQ in the germline V gene.

This clone appeared once. The rearrangement joins TRBV5-4 to TRBJ2-5, with D possibly being TRBD2 (5 bases). This CDR3 comprises 15 residues. Germline CDR1 and CDR2: SGHNT and YYREEE (reference sequence). V lost 4 bases and J lost 4, with 17 bases in between. The DNA for the CDR3 is TGTGCCAGCAGCCCCCCGCTGGGAGATTCAGAGACCCAGTACTTC. It yields the protein CASSPPLGDSETQYF.

V usage is TRBV5-1 and J usage is TRBJ1-1, with D perhaps TRBD1 (6 bases). Trimming cost V 0 bases and J 8 bases, with 11 bases left between them. In germline, CDR1 is SGHRS, CDR2 YFSETQ. CDR3 length: 13 amino acids. This CDR3 is CASSLASGGEAFF. In DNA, the CDR3 is TGCGCCAGCAGCTTGGCCAGTGGGGGCGAAGCTTTCTTT.

The rearrangement uses TRBV18 and TRBJ2-2; D is undetermined. The germline gives CDR1 KGHSH, CDR2 LQKENI. Between the trimmed V and J ends, which lost 1 base and 1 base, there was a span of 7 bases. This CDR3 contains 15 residues. CDR3 region: CASSPLPQNTGELFF. The CDR3 DNA is TGTGCCAGCTCACCACTGCCACAGAACACCGGGGAGCTGTTTTTT.